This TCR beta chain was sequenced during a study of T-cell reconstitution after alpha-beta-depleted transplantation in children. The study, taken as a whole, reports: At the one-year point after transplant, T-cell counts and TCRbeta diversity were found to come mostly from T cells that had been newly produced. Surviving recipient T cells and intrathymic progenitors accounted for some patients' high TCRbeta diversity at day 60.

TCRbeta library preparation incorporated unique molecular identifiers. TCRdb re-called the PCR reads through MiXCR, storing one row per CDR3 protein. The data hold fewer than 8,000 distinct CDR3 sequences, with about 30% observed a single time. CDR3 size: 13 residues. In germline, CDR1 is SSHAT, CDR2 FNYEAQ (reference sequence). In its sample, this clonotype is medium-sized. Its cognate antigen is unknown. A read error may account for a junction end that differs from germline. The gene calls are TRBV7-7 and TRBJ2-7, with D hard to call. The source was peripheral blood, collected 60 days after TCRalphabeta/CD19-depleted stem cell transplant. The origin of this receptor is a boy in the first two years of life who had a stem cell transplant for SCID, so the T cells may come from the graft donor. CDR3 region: CASSLGSRIEQYF. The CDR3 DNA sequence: TGTGCTAGCAGCTTAGGCAGCCGAATCGAGCAGTACTTC.